This T cell receptor (beta chain) was documented in a study of vaccination and CD4 T cells after COVID-19 (dated 2022 in TCRdb). In terms of the full investigation: Convalescent patients had a positive SARS-CoV-2 result on nasal swab PCR, and of these patients, nine had mild disease and one had severe disease. Culture stimuli were overlapping spike peptide pools from SARS-CoV-2 and from the common cold coronaviruses HCoV-NL63, HCoV-OC43 and HCoV-229E. The spike-specific CD4+ TCR repertoire was compared before and after mRNA vaccination in over nine COVID-19 convalescent patients and a handful of infection-naive healthy vaccine recipients. Two doses of either the Pfizer-BioNTech BNT162b2 vaccine (n=8) or the Moderna mRNA-1273 vaccine (n=2) were administered to participants. Six males and four females were included in the convalescent cohort, with two Hispanic individuals, seven Caucasians, two Asians and one multiracial person represented. In control cultures, a CEFX viral epitope pool was used as positive control, an HIV-1 Nef peptide pool was used as negative control, or no peptide was added. Post-vaccine blood samples were taken a median of roughly 72 days after the second vaccine dose, with a range of 14 to 241 days. Post-COVID blood samples were collected from convalescent patients a median of around 100 days after diagnosis, with a range of about 35 to 170 days. Here is what the overall study found, with its caveats: In convalescent patients, a median roughly 88% of post-vaccine SARS-CoV-2-reactive clones were detected only after vaccination, suggesting vaccine-specific priming. Of the vaccine-specific clones in convalescent patients, 304 of 307, or nearly all, reacted only to SARS-CoV-2 spike and did not cross-react with common cold coronaviruses. The median number of SARS-CoV-2-reactive clonotypes rose from 20 to 25 after infection to 30 to 45 after vaccination, but the change was not significant. Only a relatively small number of convalescent patients were included in the study, and early timepoints following natural infection were not analyzed.

This clonotype was observed a few times. It has no known antigen specificity. No base quality values were provided; no much bigger clone lies one nucleotide off. Libraries were prepared through PCR. At the Johns Hopkins FTIC core, DNA from the cultured CD4+ T cells underwent TCR sequencing with the Oncomine TCR Beta short-read assay. The QIAamp micro DNA kit was used to extract genomic DNA from the cultured CD4+ T cells. Oncomine TCR Beta libraries made from cultured CD4+ T cells were pooled using unique dual indexes and sequenced on an Illumina iSeq 100. The paper's data handling went like this. Non-productive sequences were removed, and CDR3s that did not start with C, did not end with F or W, or were shorter than 7 amino acids were discarded. The MANAFEST web application was used to identify antigen-specific clonotypes by comparing peptide-stimulated wells against reference wells and other culture wells. To be called positive, a clone needed an FDR below 0.05, an odds ratio above 5, and a productive frequency above 0.1% in at least two of three replicate wells. A clonotype counted as cross-reactive if it showed significant expansion both in the SARS-CoV-2 spike wells and in at least one common cold coronavirus spike condition. Levenshtein distances (stringdist) and unrooted phylogenetic trees (ape) in R version 3.6.1 were used to assess CDR3 homology. The public reads were quality trimmed at Q25 with fastp and then assembled into clones with MiXCR by TCRdb, keeping productive beta chains. Rows merge per CDR3 protein into single entries with the most common DNA and genes. These V and J calls originate from TCRdb's pipeline instead of the authors' own analysis. This sample holds approximately 18,000 distinct CDR3 sequences; 45% to 65% were observed only once. The ten largest make up about 16% of the sample.

V ends up 1 base short and J 4 bases short, with an unmatched junction base count of 8. Taken from cysteine to phenylalanine, the CDR3 has 16 residues. Of all the DNA, just the CDR3 is kept, 48 bases in frame from base 1. According to the germline V gene, CDR1 reads KGHDR and CDR2 reads SFDVKD. The sample's treatment or condition label is to be understood as: approximately nine-day PBMC culture with coronavirus spike peptide pools or control peptides (ViraFEST assay). The ViraFEST assay, used in the study, expanded antigen-specific T cells with peptide pools and then identified the expanded clonotypes through TCR sequencing. The positive SARS-CoV-2 PCR tests of the convalescent patients were dated from March to December 2020, before the Alpha, Beta and Delta variants emerged in the United States. Each well held some 2 million PBMCs cultured in IMDM containing roughly 5% human AB serum and approximately 10 IU/ml IL-2, with around 9.7 ug/ml peptide pools added. On days 3 and 7, half of the culture medium was replaced with fresh IL-2-containing medium. CD4+ T cells were isolated after less than twelve days of culture through negative selection using the EasySep CD4+ T cell isolation kit. Ficoll-Paque Plus gradient centrifugation was used to isolate PBMCs from whole blood, and the isolated PBMCs were then either used fresh or cryopreserved at -140C. Culture conditions were generally each tested in triplicate wells.

The receptor was isolated from a human donor who had recovered from COVID-19. Sequenced: CD4+ T cells from blood, cultured in vitro. The chain links TRBV24-1 with TRBJ2-5, with 7 bases in between that match TRBD1. The bases read TGTGCCACCAGTGATTTTCCTCGGACAGGTCGAGAGACCCAGTACTTC. Its protein reads: CATSDFPRTGRETQYF.